This T cell receptor beta chain appears in the sequencing data of a study of T cell responses to AZD1222 COVID-19 vaccine. The repertoire was sequenced with immunoSEQ multiplex PCR; TCRdb's copy has only in-frame clones and lacks some. Of about 150,000 clones in the sample, over 75% are singletons; the top ten hold 1.1% to 1.5%. Losses at the gene ends were 6 bases for V and 6 bases for J; bases not matched to a gene: 8. The CDR3 extends over 15 amino acids. Germline values: CDR1 LNHDA, CDR2 SQIVND (reference sequence). J is TRBJ2-1 and V is TRBV19; TRBD2 aligns across 10 bases. The input for sequencing was peripheral blood, taken on day 0 of AZD1222 vaccination. The source of this sequence is an adult in good health. CDR3 sequence (DNA): TGTGCCAGTAGCTCCAGCGGGGGGGCATTCAATGAGCAGTTCTTC. Its protein is CASSSSGGAFNEQFF.